These T cell receptor beta chains were read from a single sample in a study of CD8 T cells in ankylosing spondylitis. From the 5' RACE reads, TCRdb called clonotypes with MiXCR, one entry per CDR3 protein. This sample has about 42,000 distinct CDR3 sequences, with 2.7% found just once. The sequencing input was blood, either unsorted or a sorted T cell fraction (not recorded which). These receptors originate from a male donor with ankylosing spondylitis or in good health (not recorded which). CDR3s include the opening cysteine and the closing phenylalanine or tryptophan. D genes are given only for firm matches. Some rows have no size entry. The others give once, few or many, or a class for an expanded clone.

J gene	clone size	V gene	D gene	CDR3 protein	CDR3 DNA
TRBJ2-2	many	TRBV9	.	CASSVEQSTGELFF	TGTGCCAGCAGCGTAGAGCAGTCCACCGGGGAGCTGTTTTTT
TRBJ2-7	many	TRBV9	TRBD2	CASSVTGTSTYEQYF	TGTGCCAGCAGCGTCACCGGGACTAGCACGTACGAGCAGTACTTC
TRBJ1-6	many	TRBV9	.	CASSVDSLSSPLHF	TGTGCCAGCAGCGTGGACTCTCTGAGTTCACCCCTCCACTTT
TRBJ2-3	many	TRBV9	.	CASSWGRTDTQYF	TGTGCCAGCAGCTGGGGGCGGACAGATACGCAGTATTTT
TRBJ2-5	many	TRBV21-1	.	CASSRAREFQETQYF	TGTGCCAGCAGCAGGGCCAGGGAGTTTCAAGAGACCCAGTACTTC
TRBJ2-5	many	TRBV9	TRBD1	CASSFGTEQETQYF	TGTGCCAGCAGTTTTGGGACAGAACAAGAGACCCAGTACTTC
TRBJ2-1	many	TRBV9	TRBD2	CASSVSGRGEQFF	TGTGCCAGCAGCGTTAGCGGGAGGGGTGAGCAGTTCTTC
TRBJ2-5	many	TRBV9	.	CASSASTKQETQYF	TGTGCCAGCAGCGCATCGACCAAACAAGAGACCCAGTACTTC
TRBJ2-2	many	TRBV9	.	CASSVDLITGELFF	TGTGCCAGCAGCGTAGACTTGATAACCGGGGAGCTGTTTTTT
TRBJ2-7	many	TRBV24-1	.	CATSDIEVGYFALSSYEQYF	TGTGCCACCAGTGACATCGAGGTCGGTTACTTTGCCCTTTCCTCCTACGAGCAGTACTTC
TRBJ2-2	many	TRBV9	.	CASSVRTAGGELFF	TGTGCCAGCAGCGTAAGAACAGCCGGCGGGGAGCTGTTTTTT
TRBJ2-2	many	TRBV9	TRBD2	CASSAGLANTGELFF	TGTGCCAGCAGCGCGGGACTAGCGAACACCGGGGAGCTGTTTTTT
TRBJ1-1	many	TRBV9	.	CASSVAGATEAFF	TGTGCCAGCAGCGTAGCAGGGGCCACTGAAGCTTTCTTT
TRBJ1-1	many	TRBV9	TRBD1	CASSDRQGGSAFF	TGTGCCAGCAGCGACAGACAGGGAGGTTCGGCTTTCTTT
TRBJ2-7	many	TRBV6-4	TRBD2	CARVPSGTSYEQYF	TGTGCCCGGGTCCCTAGCGGAACCTCCTACGAGCAGTACTTC
TRBJ2-3	.	TRBV9	TRBD2	CASSVEGLAGDTQYF	TGTGCCAGCAGCGTAGAGGGCCTAGCGGGAGATACGCAGTATTTT
TRBJ2-1	many	TRBV9	.	CASSVLQGTNEQFF	TGTGCCAGCAGCGTACTTCAGGGAACCAATGAGCAGTTCTTC
TRBJ2-3	many	TRBV9	TRBD1	CASSEGTGFEDTQYF	TGTGCCAGCAGCGAGGGGACAGGGTTTGAAGATACGCAGTATTTT
TRBJ2-4	many	TRBV9	TRBD1	CASSPGQGVNIQYF	TGTGCCAGCAGCCCTGGACAGGGGGTTAACATTCAGTACTTC
TRBJ2-7	few	TRBV9	TRBD1	CASSYSTGMTYEQYF	TGTGCCAGCAGCTACTCGACAGGGATGACCTACGAGCAGTACTTC
TRBJ1-1	medium-sized	TRBV9	.	CASSVDLGTNTEAFF	TGTGCCAGCAGCGTGGACCTTGGGACGAACACTGAAGCTTTCTTT
TRBJ1-1	many	TRBV9	.	CASSVARDDPTGNTEAFF	TGTGCCAGCAGCGTAGCTAGGGACGACCCCACGGGGAACACTGAAGCTTTCTTT
TRBJ2-2	many	TRBV9	TRBD2	CASSVGLAGAAGELFF	TGTGCCAGCAGCGTCGGACTAGCGGGAGCGGCCGGGGAGCTGTTTTTT
TRBJ2-7	many	TRBV9	.	CASSVSPLTGSSYEQYF	TGTGCCAGCAGCGTATCCCCCCTGACAGGAAGCTCCTACGAGCAGTACTTC
TRBJ1-6	many	TRBV9	.	CASSPRDIESLHF	TGTGCCAGCAGCCCCCGGGACATAGAATCCCTCCACTTT
TRBJ2-6	many	TRBV9	TRBD1	CASSVDGDRASGANVLTF	TGTGCCAGCAGCGTCGACGGGGACAGGGCGTCTGGGGCCAACGTCCTGACTTTC
TRBJ2-5	many	TRBV9	.	CASSVAPEETQYF	TGTGCCAGCAGCGTAGCGCCGGAAGAGACCCAGTACTTC
TRBJ2-7	.	TRBV23-1	.	CASSHPRAVYEQYF	TGCGCCAGCAGTCACCCAAGAGCGGTTTACGAGCAGTACTTC